This is a list of T cell receptor beta chains from one sample in a study of a mutant IDH1 vaccine in newly diagnosed glioma. Their antigen targets remain unknown. Clones were sequenced by immunoSEQ multiplex PCR, and TCRdb holds only the in-frame ones, with some missing. The sample lists about 60,000 clones; 84% were seen once. Sequences were derived from PBMCs, sampled from a glioma patient whose treatment included an IDH1 peptide vaccine. Receptor source: a man between 18 and 35 years old with glioma. Each CDR3 is given with its conserved first and last residue. D genes are given only for firm matches. Clone sizes are given selectively: once, few, many, or a class where the clone is expanded.

J gene	V gene	D gene	clone size	CDR3 protein	CDR3 DNA
TRBJ2-7	TRBV4-3	TRBD1	NA	CASSQDGGQGPLSYEQYF	TGCGCCAGCAGCCAAGATGGGGGACAGGGGCCGCTCTCCTACGAGCAGTACTTC
TRBJ1-1	TRBV7-9	NA	NA	CASSLRTVNTEAFF	TGTGCCAGCAGCTTGCGGACAGTGAACACTGAAGCTTTCTTT
TRBJ1-1	TRBV30	NA	NA	CAWSGSNTEAFF	TGTGCCTGGAGTGGCAGCAACACTGAAGCTTTCTTT
TRBJ1-4	TRBV7-8	NA	NA	CASSPFPSNEKLFF	TGTGCCAGCAGCCCCTTCCCTTCTAATGAAAAACTGTTTTTT
TRBJ1-1	TRBV15	NA	NA	CATSREPTEAFF	TGTGCCACCAGCAGAGAGCCGACAGAAGCTTTCTTT
TRBJ2-7	TRBV5-5	NA	NA	CASSSPLVEQYF	TGTGCCAGCAGCTCCCCCCTGGTGGAGCAGTACTTC
TRBJ2-3	TRBV5-1	NA	NA	CASSLVAAQGAQYF	TGCGCCAGCAGCTTGGTGGCAGCCCAAGGGGCGCAGTATTTT
TRBJ2-1	TRBV5-6	TRBD2	NA	CASSIAGVYNEQFF	TGTGCCAGCAGCATAGCGGGAGTCTACAATGAGCAGTTCTTC
TRBJ2-7	TRBV5-4	NA	NA	CASSPGGFAYREQYF	TGTGCCAGCAGCCCGGGGGGCTTTGCGTATCGCGAGCAGTACTTC
TRBJ2-2	TRBV30	NA	once	CAWTYSQGGPPELFF	TGTGCCTGGACTTACTCCCAGGGTGGTCCTCCGGAGCTGTTTTTT
TRBJ1-2	TRBV2	TRBD1	NA	CASSRQGMNYGYTF	TGTGCCAGCAGCCGACAGGGGATGAACTATGGCTACACCTTC
TRBJ1-1	TRBV4-3	NA	NA	CASSQVIGGRTEAFF	TGCGCCAGCAGCCAAGTTATCGGGGGGCGCACTGAAGCTTTCTTT
TRBJ2-7	TRBV14	TRBD1	NA	CASSQETTDRAGSYEQYF	TGTGCCAGCAGCCAAGAAACCACTGACAGGGCAGGATCCTACGAGCAGTACTTC
TRBJ1-2	TRBV7-2	NA	NA	CASSVLQGNGYTF	TGTGCCAGCAGCGTATTACAGGGAAATGGCTACACCTTC
TRBJ1-5	TRBV29-1	NA	NA	CSVATATGGNQPQHF	TGCAGCGTCGCGACAGCTACGGGGGGCAATCAGCCCCAGCATTTT
TRBJ2-1	TRBV4-3	TRBD2	NA	CASSQDGSGGGDEQFF	TGCGCCAGCAGCCAAGATGGGAGCGGGGGAGGCGATGAGCAGTTCTTC
TRBJ2-1	TRBV7-2	TRBD2	NA	CASSLGGLARNEQFF	TGTGCCAGCAGCTTAGGGGGACTAGCGAGGAATGAGCAGTTCTTC
TRBJ1-2	TRBV6-5	TRBD1	NA	CASSYSFEGAGGYTF	TGTGCCAGCAGTTACTCGTTCGAGGGGGCAGGGGGCTACACCTTC
TRBJ1-5	TRBV27	TRBD1	NA	CASSLSGGSNQPQHF	TGTGCCAGCAGTTTGTCAGGGGGAAGCAATCAGCCCCAGCATTTT
TRBJ1-4	TRBV28	NA	once	CASSLAEKLFF	TGTGCCAGCAGTTTGGCCGAAAAACTGTTTTTT
TRBJ1-1	TRBV5-1	NA	few	CASSLTAGPMGTFF	TGCGCCAGCAGCTTGACGGCAGGCCCAATGGGGACTTTCTTT
TRBJ1-5	TRBV28	NA	NA	CASSSSRLYSNQPQHF	TGTGCCAGCAGTTCCTCACGATTATATAGCAATCAGCCCCAGCATTTT
TRBJ1-5	TRBV7-2	NA	NA	CASSSAGGNQPQHF	TGTGCCAGCAGTTCGGCTGGAGGCAATCAGCCCCAGCATTTT
TRBJ1-1	TRBV6-5	NA	NA	CASSYRGGAEAFF	TGTGCCAGCAGTTACCGGGGGGGGGCTGAAGCTTTCTTT
TRBJ1-2	TRBV15	NA	NA	CATSAGTSDYGYTF	TGTGCCACCAGCGCAGGGACATCCGACTATGGCTACACCTTC
TRBJ2-7	TRBV6-1	TRBD1	NA	CASRDRGSYEQYF	TGTGCCAGCAGGGACAGGGGGTCCTACGAGCAGTACTTC
TRBJ2-1	TRBV11-2	TRBD1	NA	CASSLRTGEQFF	TGTGCCAGCAGCTTAAGGACAGGGGAGCAGTTCTTC
TRBJ2-7	TRBV30	TRBD1	NA	CAWSGGLQGDSYEQYF	TGTGCCTGGAGTGGGGGTCTACAGGGGGACTCCTACGAGCAGTACTTC
TRBJ2-7	TRBV5-6	NA	NA	CASSPTTGTYEQYF	TGTGCCAGCAGCCCTACGACAGGTACCTACGAGCAGTACTTC
TRBJ1-1	TRBV6-5	NA	NA	CASSYSSGFMNTEAFF	TGTGCCAGCAGTTACTCTTCAGGGTTCATGAACACTGAAGCTTTCTTT
TRBJ1-4	TRBV21-1	NA	NA	CARLKGAFDEKLFF	TGTGCCAGGCTCAAGGGGGCGTTCGATGAAAAACTGTTTTTT
TRBJ1-1	TRBV7-2	TRBD1	NA	CASSLYRGDTEAFF	TGTGCCAGCAGCTTATACAGGGGGGACACTGAAGCTTTCTTT
TRBJ1-2	TRBV5-1	NA	NA	CASSLMSGGAVNYGYTF	TGCGCCAGCAGCTTGATGTCTGGGGGGGCAGTTAACTATGGCTACACCTTC
TRBJ1-2	TRBV29-1	NA	NA	CSVGGVYGYTF	TGCAGCGTTGGGGGTGTCTATGGCTACACCTTC
TRBJ2-1	TRBV10-2	NA	NA	CASREDWTAMDEQFF	TGCGCCAGCAGGGAGGACTGGACGGCTATGGATGAGCAGTTCTTC
TRBJ1-5	TRBV19	NA	NA	CASTHGGGGQPQHF	TGTGCCAGTACCCACGGGGGGGGCGGTCAGCCCCAGCATTTT
TRBJ1-5	TRBV15	NA	NA	CATSSREYSNQPQHF	TGTGCCACCAGCAGCAGGGAATATAGCAATCAGCCCCAGCATTTT
TRBJ2-2	TRBV18	NA	NA	CASSADMIGELFF	TGTGCCAGCTCCGCTGACATGATCGGGGAGCTGTTTTTT
TRBJ2-7	TRBV18	TRBD2	NA	CASSPSSSGTYEQYF	TGTGCCAGCTCACCGTCTTCTAGCGGGACCTACGAGCAGTACTTC
TRBJ2-5	TRBV2	TRBD1	NA	CASRDLTGGETQYF	TGTGCCAGCAGGGACCTGACAGGGGGCGAGACCCAGTACTTC
TRBJ2-7	TRBV2	TRBD1	NA	CASTPRTGGTYEQYF	TGTGCCAGCACTCCTCGGACAGGGGGGACCTACGAGCAGTACTTC
TRBJ2-7	TRBV4-3	NA	NA	CASSQEAASPSYEQYF	TGCGCCAGCAGCCAAGAAGCGGCTAGCCCTAGCTACGAGCAGTACTTC
TRBJ2-7	TRBV19	TRBD1	NA	CASSIGQGDDEQYF	TGTGCCAGTAGTATCGGACAGGGCGACGACGAGCAGTACTTC
TRBJ1-4	TRBV9	TRBD1	NA	CASSVTGKKLFF	TGTGCCAGCAGCGTGACAGGGAAAAAACTGTTTTTT
TRBJ1-1	TRBV25-1	TRBD1	NA	CASRDRQGFYTEAFF	TGTGCCAGCAGGGACAGACAGGGGTTTTACACTGAAGCTTTCTTT
TRBJ2-2	TRBV19	NA	NA	CASSRASNTGELFF	TGTGCCAGTAGCCGGGCCTCGAACACCGGGGAGCTGTTTTTT
TRBJ2-4	TRBV7-2	NA	NA	CASSTRVRGDIQYF	TGTGCCAGCAGCACCAGAGTTCGGGGTGACATTCAGTACTTC
TRBJ1-1	TRBV6-5	NA	NA	CASSYGSEAFF	TGTGCCAGCAGTTACGGGTCAGAAGCTTTCTTT
TRBJ1-5	TRBV4-2	NA	few	CASSHPPTGPKGPQHF	TGTGCCAGCAGCCACCCCCCGACAGGCCCAAAAGGGCCCCAGCATTTT
TRBJ1-5	TRBV28	NA	NA	CASNPGPQPQHF	TGTGCCAGCAACCCCGGCCCCCAGCCCCAGCATTTT
TRBJ1-2	TRBV6-6	NA	NA	CASSYDTNYGYTF	TGTGCCAGCAGTTACGACACCAACTATGGCTACACCTTC
TRBJ1-3	TRBV15	NA	once	CATSRDFSRFGNTIYF	TGTGCCACCAGCAGAGATTTTAGTAGGTTCGGAAACACCATATATTTT
TRBJ1-2	TRBV28	TRBD1	NA	CASSTGYYGYTF	TGTGCCAGCTCGACAGGGTACTATGGCTACACCTTC